This TCR beta chain was identified during a study of PD-1 blockade in classical Hodgkin lymphoma. Every patient experienced relapse after autologous stem cell transplantation, and brentuximab vedotin exposure varied. Libraries were prepared by immunoSEQ multiplex PCR; TCRdb keeps only in-frame clonotypes and omits some of them. The sample consists of some 38,000 clones, 76% of them appearing once. On this clone itself: The junction and the germline gene differ at one end; a read error may be behind it.

The CDR3 runs to 13 residues. Germline assignment: CDR1 LGHNA and CDR2 YNFKEQ. The input for sequencing was peripheral blood mononuclear cells (PBMCs), taken at baseline. The chain combines TRBV4-2 with TRBJ2-7; D gene ambiguous. This receptor was taken from a human donor with classical Hodgkin lymphoma. The CDR3 is CASSQDLGRLHDF. In DNA, the CDR3 is TGTGCCAGCAGCCAAGATCTTGGGCGGCTACATGACTTC.